This T cell receptor (beta chain) is from a study of shared clonotypes between healthy human individuals. Study as a whole: CD4 naive cells filled three plates per donor, CD4 memory three, CD8 naive two and CD8 memory one.

Investigators divided CD4+ cells into CD45RA+ naive and CD45RA-negative memory subsets. On this clone: Its target is not known.

The study's findings and limits: Rarefaction demonstrated incomplete sorted-subset sequencing despite large depth.

Libraries were prepared by immunoSEQ multiplex PCR; TCRdb keeps only in-frame clonotypes and omits some of them. The sample has some 2,400,000 clones; about 94% are singletons. V lost 0 bases to trimming and J lost 2 bases; unmatched junction nucleotides: 3. This CDR3 contains 16 residues. Germline CDR1 SGHTA, CDR2 FQGTGA. The chain couples TRBV7-3 to TRBJ2-3; 9 bases align to TRBD2. Sequencing used naive CD4+ T cells sorted from blood. Specified subset: CD45RA+ positively selected. This receptor was taken from a man younger than 35 in good health. The CDR3 loop reads CASSLTGTSPTDTQYF. The CDR3 DNA is TGTGCCAGCAGCTTAACCGGGACTAGCCCCACAGATACGCAGTATTTT.